This T cell receptor (beta chain) was sequenced in a study of blood T cell repertoires in COVID-19. The CDR3 extends over 15 amino acids. After removal of 6 bases from V and 3 bases from J, the junction contained 7 bases not matched to a gene. Germline assignment: CDR1 SNHLY and CDR2 FYNNEI. Produced via immunoSEQ multiplex PCR; TCRdb's table is partial and in-frame only. Here the sample spans about 200,000 clones, over 75% being singletons. The chain carries TRBV2 and TRBJ1-4, with 7 bases identical to TRBD1. The material sequenced was peripheral blood. This receptor was obtained from a woman of 80 years or more with acute or convalescent COVID-19. This chain's CDR3 is CASRDWTGSNEKLFF. The DNA of the CDR3 is TGTGCCAGCAGGGACTGGACAGGCTCTAATGAAAAACTGTTTTTT.